The T cell receptor beta chain described here comes from a study of OX40 agonist ivuxolimab in advanced cancers. Overall study: The study gave patients intravenous ivuxolimab at 0.01 to 10 mg/kg every 2 weeks.

A word on this clone: No antigen is known for it.

Study-wide results and caveats: Also showing low normalized T-cell clonal expansion were some of the nonresponders. Expansion of clones was among the lowest in partial responders at 0.1-3.0 mg/kg.

Trimming took 3 bases from V and 4 from J, leaving 18 bases between them. This CDR3 contains 16 residues. Germline V gene lookup returns CDR1 MNHNS and CDR2 SASEGT. TCRdb keeps only in-frame clones here, not all; method: immunoSEQ multiplex PCR. The table includes tens of thousands of clones, 88% detected once. Source: CD4+ or CD8+ T cells sorted from blood, taken in a trial of the OX40 agonist ivuxolimab. The V gene is TRBV6-1, the J gene TRBJ1-2, with a weak D call TRBD1 (5 bases). This TCR came from an adult with an advanced solid tumor such as melanoma, head and neck, liver or kidney cancer. The CDR3 region has the DNA TGTGCCAGCAGTGAGACACTCAGGGCTACATCCTATGGCTACACCTTC. This gives the protein CASSETLRATSYGYTF.